This T cell receptor (beta chain) stems from a study of blood T cell repertoires in COVID-19. Turning to the study itself: Spain, Italy and the United States supplied samples that represented acute and convalescent COVID-19. Sources were T cells, B-cell-depleted T cells, or PBMCs; the material itself was cDNA or gDNA.

CDR3 length: 13 amino acids. Germline CDR1 is SGDLS and CDR2 is YYNGEE. V was cut by 1 base and J by 10 bases, with 9 bases left in between. Some clones are missing from TCRdb's copy, which holds only in-frame ones; the method was immunoSEQ multiplex PCR. The sample holds under 200,000 clones, about 81% seen once. Sample: peripheral blood. The sequence was collected from a young man with active or convalescent COVID-19. The J gene is TRBJ1-6, the V gene TRBV9, with TRBD1 as a possible D gene (5 bases). CDR3 protein: CASSVPGLSPLHF. The CDR3, as DNA: TGTGCCAGCAGCGTACCGGGACTGTCACCCCTCCACTTT.